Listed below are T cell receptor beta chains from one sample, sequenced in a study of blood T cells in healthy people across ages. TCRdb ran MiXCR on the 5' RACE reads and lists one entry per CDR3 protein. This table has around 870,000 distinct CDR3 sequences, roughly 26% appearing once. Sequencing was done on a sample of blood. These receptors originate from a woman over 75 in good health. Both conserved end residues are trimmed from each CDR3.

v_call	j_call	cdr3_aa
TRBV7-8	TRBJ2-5	ASSLTTSGGWETQY
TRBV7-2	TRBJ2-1	ASTVYRGGEQF
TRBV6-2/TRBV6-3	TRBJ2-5	ASSYSASGDQETQY
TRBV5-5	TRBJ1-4	ASSLSQQMAREKLF
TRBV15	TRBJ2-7	ATSRGSGYEQY
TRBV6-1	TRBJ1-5	ASSEMAGKNGNQPQH
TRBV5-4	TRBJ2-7	ASSLGGQGGTYEQY
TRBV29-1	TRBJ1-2	SDTQGAVGYT
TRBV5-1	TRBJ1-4	ASSQRDRHNEKLF
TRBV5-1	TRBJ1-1	ASRRDRGRSEAF
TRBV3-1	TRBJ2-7	ASSHRAGYEQY
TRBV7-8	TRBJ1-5	ASSEGGTRGQPQH
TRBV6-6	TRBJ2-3	ASSYPESGSGTQY
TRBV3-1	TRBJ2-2	ASSGLSNTGELF
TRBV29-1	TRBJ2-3	SVERSTDTQY
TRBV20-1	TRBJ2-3	SARGRGGFPDTQY
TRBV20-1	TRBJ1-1	SARGALGTGKRGEAF
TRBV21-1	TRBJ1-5	ASSKVREGRTGNQPQH
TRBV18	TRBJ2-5	ASSPPLRRDRERQETQY
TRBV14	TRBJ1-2	ASSQAGSGLYGYT
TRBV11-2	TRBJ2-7	ASSLAGLQY
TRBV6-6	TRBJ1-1	ASRVTALNTEAF
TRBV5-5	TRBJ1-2	ASSPEGRDRYGYT
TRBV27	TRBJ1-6	ASRTQGGNSSLH
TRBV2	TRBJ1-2	ANSSGARNYGYT
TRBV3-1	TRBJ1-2	ASSPAESYGYT
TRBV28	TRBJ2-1	ASIPSGSYNEQF
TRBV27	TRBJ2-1	ASSSGQNYNEQF
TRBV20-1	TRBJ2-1	SARDVTGGPGNEQF
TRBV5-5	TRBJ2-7	VSSLVAGGYIHEQY
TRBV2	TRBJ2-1	ASSELSGAYNEQF
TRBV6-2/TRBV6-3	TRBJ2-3	ASREGLRAWDTQY
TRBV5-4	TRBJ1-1	ASSSGTQGSAEAF
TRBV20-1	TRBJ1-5	SVHDRGNQPQH
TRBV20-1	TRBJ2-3	SASPRASGSTDTQY
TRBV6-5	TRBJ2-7	ASSKGDGGSYEQY
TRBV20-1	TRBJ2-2	SASAGAPGRTGELF
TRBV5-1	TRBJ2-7	ASSGQGKYEQY
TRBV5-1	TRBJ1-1	ASSFVPNTEAF
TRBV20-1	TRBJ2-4	SAEGLSTIQY
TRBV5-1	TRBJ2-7	ASSAGTAAYEQY